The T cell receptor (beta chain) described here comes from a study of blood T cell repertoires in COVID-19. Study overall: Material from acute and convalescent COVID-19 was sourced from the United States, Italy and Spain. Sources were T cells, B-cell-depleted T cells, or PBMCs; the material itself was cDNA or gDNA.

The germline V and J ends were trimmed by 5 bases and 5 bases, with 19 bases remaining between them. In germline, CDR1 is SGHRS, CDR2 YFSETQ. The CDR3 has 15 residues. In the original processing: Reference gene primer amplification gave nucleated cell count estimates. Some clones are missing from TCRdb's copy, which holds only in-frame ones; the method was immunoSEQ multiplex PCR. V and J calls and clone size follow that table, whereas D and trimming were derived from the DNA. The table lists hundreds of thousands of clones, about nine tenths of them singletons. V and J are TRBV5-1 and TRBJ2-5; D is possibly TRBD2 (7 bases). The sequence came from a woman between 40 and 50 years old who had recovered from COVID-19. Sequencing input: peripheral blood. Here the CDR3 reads CASRRLAGAWETQYF. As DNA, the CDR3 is TGCGCCAGCAGACGGTTGGCGGGGGCGTGGGAGACCCAGTACTTC. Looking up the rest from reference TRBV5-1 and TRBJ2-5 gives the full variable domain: KAGVTQTPRYLIKTRGQQVTLSCSPISGHRSVSWYQQTPGQGLQFLFEYFSETQRNKGNFPGRFSGRQFSNSRSEMNVSTLELGDSALYLCASRRLAGAWETQYFGPGTRLLVL.